Listed here are 17 T cell receptor beta chains from one sample, sequenced in a study of response to subunit inactivated influenza vaccine. TCRdb reprocessed the RT-PCR reads with MiXCR, giving one entry per CDR3 protein. The sample comprises 650,000 to 700,000 distinct CDR3 sequences, approximately 15% of which are singletons, and around a tenth rests with the top ten. The sample consisted of PBMCs from blood, taken approximately 12 days after vaccination. The origin of the receptors is a man in his fifties or sixties who received an inactivated influenza vaccine.

The chain's CDR3 is CASSPRAGGPLTGELFF. Written as DNA, the CDR3 is TGTGCCAGCAGCCCACGAGCGGGGGGGCCCCTCACCGGGGAGCTGTTTTTT. This chain uses TRBV12-3 or TRBV12-4 with TRBJ2-2; TRBD2 aligns across 10 bases. Germline trimming cut 6 bases from V and 4 bases from J; bases unmatched to any gene: 11. The CDR3 loop spans 17 amino acids.

In this sample, this clonotype turned up a few times. This sequence joins TRBV29-1 and TRBJ2-5, with TRBD2 identical over 9 bases. CDR1 and CDR2 (germline): SQVTM, ANQGSEA. V lost 4 bases to trimming and J lost 2 bases; unmatched junction nucleotides: 5. The CDR3 has 14 residues. As DNA, the CDR3 is TGCAGCGTTGTTGGCGGGGGGGTTCAAGAGACCCAGTACTTC. It encodes CSVVGGGVQETQYF.

With respect to this clonotype: A much larger clone lies one base from this, so it may be a read error. The CDR3 loop is CATGISRHNQPQHF. In DNA, the CDR3 is TGTGCCACTGGGATTTCACGTCACAATCAGCCCCAGCATTTT. The chain joins TRBV15 to TRBJ1-5, with no clear D. Germline CDR1 LNHNV, CDR2 YYDKDF (reference sequence). The V and J ends lost 9 bases and 3 bases respectively, with 15 bases between them. The CDR3 runs to 14 residues. The full variable domain, its missing parts supplied by reference TRBV15 and TRBJ1-5, is DAMVIQNPRYQVTQFGKPVTLSCSQTLNHNVMYWYQQKSSQAPKLLFHYYDKDFNNEADTPDNFQSRRPNTSFCFLDIRSPGLGDTAMYLCATGISRHNQPQHFGDGTRLSIL.

This clonotype was detected a few times. The rearrangement joins TRBV12-3 or TRBV12-4 to TRBJ2-1; D is unclear. V dropped 8 bases and J dropped 8 bases, with 7 bases sitting between them. This CDR3 is built from 10 residues. The CDR3 bases are TGTGCCAGCTCGGGCTATGAGCAGTTCTTC. It translates to CASSGYEQFF.

This clonotype was picked up many times. V usage is TRBV28 and J usage is TRBJ2-7, with 7 positions matching TRBD1. CDR1 is MDHEN, CDR2 SYDVKM, per germline. The J segment lost 4 bases and the V segment lost 5 bases, leaving 11 bases of the junction unmatched. The CDR3 extends over 15 amino acids. The CDR3 bases are TGTGCCAGCAGTCCCTACGCTAGCAGGGGGTACGAGCAGTACTTC. Amino acids: CASSPYASRGYEQYF.

Concerning this clonotype itself: A clone one base away is much larger, so this may be a read error. The rearrangement links TRBV12-3 or TRBV12-4 to TRBJ2-1; either TRBD1 or TRBD2 may fit D (5 bases each). V was pared by 7 bases and J by 7 bases, with 11 bases between. CDR3 length equals 12 residues. CDR3 sequence (DNA): TGTGCCAGCAATTATGGGGGTAATGAGCAGTTCTTC. It is translated as CASNYGGNEQFF.

The chain links TRBV7-9 to TRBJ2-5, with 9 nucleotides matching TRBD2. With V trimmed by 1 base and J by 4 bases, 4 bases remained unmatched. The CDR3 has 15 residues. Germline V gene data show CDR1 as SEHNR and CDR2 as FQNEAQ (reference sequence). The CDR3 DNA sequence: TGTGCCAGCAGCTTAGATGCTAGCGGGGTAGAGACCCAGTACTTC. Its protein is CASSLDASGVETQYF.

The table lists this clonotype with a few counts. V usage is TRBV12-3 or TRBV12-4 and J usage is TRBJ2-5, with D tentatively TRBD1 (6 bases). V was trimmed by 7 bases and J by 0 bases, leaving 9 bases between them. The CDR3 loop spans 13 amino acids. Here the CDR3 reads CASNRDNQETQYF. In DNA, the CDR3 is TGTGCCAGCAACCGGGACAACCAAGAGACCCAGTACTTC.

This rearrangement joins TRBV5-1 to TRBJ1-5, with D tentatively TRBD1 (6 bases). Germline V lookup: CDR1 SGHRS, CDR2 YFSETQ. Trimming removed 0 bases at V and 4 bases at J, with 11 bases between. The CDR3 totals 15 residues. The CDR3 spells CASSLGMGANQPQHF. In DNA form, the CDR3 reads TGCGCCAGCAGCTTGGGTATGGGGGCAAATCAGCCCCAGCATTTT.

This clonotype has a handful of counts. The chain couples TRBV29-1 to TRBJ1-2; D remains unclear. Germline V gene lookup returns CDR1 SQVTM and CDR2 ANQGSEA. The CDR3 is made up of 16 amino acids. V was trimmed by 4 bases and J by 0 bases, leaving 18 bases between them. Written as DNA, the CDR3 is TGCAGCGTTGTATTCTGGACCGAAACAACTAACTATGGCTACACCTTC. Translating it yields CSVVFWTETTNYGYTF.

This clonotype was observed a handful of times. The CDR3 is CASSLDLVSSGSSYNEQFF. CDR3 in DNA: TGTGCCAGCAGCTTAGATTTAGTGTCTAGCGGGAGCTCCTACAATGAGCAGTTCTTC. The chain uses TRBV11-2 and TRBJ2-1; 10 bases fit TRBD2. The germline gives CDR1 SGHAT, CDR2 FQNNGV. The CDR3 is 19 residues long. V lost 0 bases and J lost 0; bases outside the gene matches: 8. The complete variable domain, with remaining parts taken from reference TRBV11-2 and TRBJ2-1, reads EAGVAQSPRYKIIEKRQSVAFWCNPISGHATLYWYQQILGQGPKLLIQFQNNGVVDDSQLPKDRFSAERLKGVDSTLKIQPAKLEDSAVYLCASSLDLVSSGSSYNEQFFGPGTRLTVL.

A few counts support this clonotype. The chain links TRBV27 to TRBJ2-7; TRBD1 matches at 9 bases. Germline CDR1 MNHEY, CDR2 SMNVEV (reference sequence). The CDR3 has 17 amino acids. Trimming took 2 bases from V and 2 from J; bases not matched to a gene: 10. The CDR3 sequence: CASSLGVSGQGTYEQYF. CDR3 DNA: TGTGCCAGCAGTTTAGGGGTGTCGGGACAGGGCACCTACGAGCAGTACTTC.

The chain has TRBV12-3 or TRBV12-4 and TRBJ2-2; weak D call: TRBD1 (5 bases). The germline V and J ends were trimmed by 4 bases and 1 base, with 13 bases remaining between them. The CDR3 has 16 residues. The CDR3 region is CASSSPWGWNTGELFF. DNA of the CDR3: TGTGCCAGCAGTTCCCCGTGGGGCTGGAACACCGGGGAGCTGTTTTTT.

This clonotype has just a few counts. This chain links TRBV6-2 or TRBV6-3 with TRBJ2-1; the D is unclear. The CDR3 loop spans 12 amino acids. V was shortened by 6 bases and J by 5 bases, with 8 bases between the two germline ends. Germline assignment: CDR1 MNHEY and CDR2 SVGEGT. The CDR3 DNA follows: TGTGCCAGCAGGCTCGTTAACAATGAGCAGTTCTTC. Translation gives CASRLVNNEQFF.

This clonotype has a handful of counts. This chain joins TRBV12-3 or TRBV12-4 and TRBJ1-2; D gene unclear. Trimming took 3 bases from V and 6 from J, leaving 8 bases between them. This CDR3 is 12 amino acids long. CDR3 loop: CASSLPGDGYTF. The DNA of the CDR3 is TGTGCCAGCAGTTTGCCCGGGGATGGCTACACCTTC.

J is TRBJ2-3 and V is TRBV24-1; 9 bases are shared with TRBD2. The germline gives CDR1 KGHDR, CDR2 SFDVKD. J lost 2 bases, V lost 6 bases, and 2 bases had no gene match. The CDR3 has 14 residues. Here the CDR3 reads CATSSSGITDTQYF. Here the CDR3 DNA reads TGTGCCACCAGTTCTAGCGGGATCACAGATACGCAGTATTTT.

The chain has TRBV20-1 and TRBJ1-5; 7 nucleotides match TRBD1. Germline V CDR1 and CDR2: DFQATT, SNEGSKA (reference sequence). J was trimmed by 2 bases and V by 3 bases; bases with no gene match: 4. The CDR3 runs 14 residues. The CDR3 DNA reads TGCAGTGCTAGGGTTGACAGGGGCAATCAGCCCCAGCATTTT. Translated: CSARVDRGNQPQHF.